Listed below are T cell receptor beta chains from one sample, sequenced in a study of CD4+ T cells in melanoma. Profiling relied on immunoSEQ multiplex PCR, and the TCRdb table lists in-frame clones only, not all of them. The table shows roughly 16,000 clones, with 60% to 80% occurring only once. The source material was cells from a culture (not recorded whether cultured in vitro). The receptors here all came from a human donor with melanoma. The CDR3 runs from the conserved cysteine through the conserved F or W. D genes are given only for firm matches. Clone size is shown for a subset of rows, as once, few, many or a class of expanded clone.

size | J | V | D | length | CDR3 | DNA
few | TRBJ1-1 | TRBV5-1 | . | 15 | CASSRGLGVNTEAFF | TGCGCCAGCAGCCGGGGGTTAGGGGTCAACACTGAAGCTTTCTTT
. | TRBJ1-2 | TRBV2 | . | 14 | CASRRQSNNYGYTF | TGTGCCAGCAGAAGACAGTCTAATAACTATGGCTACACCTTC
. | TRBJ1-1 | TRBV13 | . | 12 | CASSLTPTEAFF | TGTGCCAGCAGCTTAACTCCCACTGAAGCTTTCTTT
. | TRBJ2-7 | TRBV27 | TRBD1 | 15 | CASSLRDRVFYEQYF | TGTGCCAGCAGTTTACGGGACAGGGTCTTCTACGAGCAGTACTTC
. | TRBJ1-2 | TRBV6-5 | TRBD1 | 12 | CASSSRGQGYTF | TGTGCCAGCAGTTCGAGGGGGCAGGGCTACACCTTC
. | TRBJ1-1 | TRBV19 | . | 14 | CASSITGTRAEAFF | TGTGCCAGTAGTATAACAGGGACGAGGGCTGAAGCTTTCTTT
. | TRBJ2-3 | TRBV5-8 | TRBD2 | 13 | CASSRGVTDTQYF | TGTGCCAGCAGCCGGGGGGTCACAGATACGCAGTATTTT
. | TRBJ2-6 | TRBV18 | . | 16 | CASSPIGISGANVLTF | TGTGCCAGCTCACCGATAGGGATCTCTGGGGCCAACGTCCTGACTTTC
. | TRBJ2-1 | TRBV10-3 | . | 14 | CAISRGVSDNEQFF | TGTGCCATCAGTAGAGGGGTAAGCGACAATGAGCAGTTCTTC
few | TRBJ1-2 | TRBV4-2 | . | 16 | CASSQDIRDTRHGYTF | TGTGCCAGCAGCCAAGATATCCGGGACACACGTCATGGCTACACCTTC
. | TRBJ2-3 | TRBV29-1 | . | 12 | CSVELGTDTQYF | TGCAGCGTTGAACTCGGCACAGATACGCAGTATTTT
. | TRBJ2-7 | TRBV7-9 | . | 15 | CASSSLTGLPLEQYF | TGTGCCAGCAGCTCGTTAACAGGGCTACCCCTCGAGCAGTACTTC
few | TRBJ1-6 | TRBV7-3 | . | 15 | CASSLSGGGGSPLHF | TGTGCCAGCAGCCTCAGCGGAGGCGGGGGTTCACCCCTCCACTTT
. | TRBJ1-5 | TRBV19 | TRBD1 | 17 | CASSPKTGFGSNQPQHF | TGTGCCAGTAGTCCTAAGACAGGGTTCGGTTCCAATCAGCCCCAGCATTTT
. | TRBJ2-1 | TRBV5-4 | . | 13 | CASSSGTQNEQFF | TGTGCCAGCAGCTCAGGGACGCAGAATGAGCAGTTCTTC
few | TRBJ1-6 | TRBV6-5 | . | 15 | CASSSSGRSRSPLHF | TGTGCCAGCAGTTCTTCAGGCCGGTCTCGATCACCCCTCCACTTT
. | TRBJ1-1 | TRBV18 | . | 18 | CASSYLPQGVAPNTEAFF | TGTGCCAGCTCATACTTACCGCAGGGTGTAGCGCCGAACACTGAAGCTTTCTTT
. | TRBJ1-1 | TRBV4-2 | . | 14 | CASSQVGMGTEAFF | TGTGCCAGCAGCCAAGTTGGGATGGGCACTGAAGCTTTCTTT
. | TRBJ2-7 | TRBV13 | TRBD1 | 13 | CASSLRGGNEQYF | TGTGCCAGCAGCCTTCGAGGGGGCAACGAGCAGTACTTC
. | TRBJ2-7 | TRBV5-1 | . | 16 | CASSLAPGPLGYEQYF | TGCGCCAGCAGCTTGGCCCCCGGGCCCCTCGGATACGAGCAGTACTTC
few | TRBJ1-5 | TRBV11-2 | . | 14 | CASSLEISNQPQHF | TGTGCCAGCAGCTTAGAGATTAGCAATCAGCCCCAGCATTTT
. | TRBJ1-1 | TRBV5-4 | TRBD1 | 16 | CASSPTFGTVNTEAFF | TGTGCCAGCAGCCCCACATTTGGGACAGTGAACACTGAAGCTTTCTTT
. | TRBJ1-2 | TRBV7-2 | . | 11 | CASSPDYGYTF | TGTGCCAGCAGCCCAGACTATGGCTACACCTTC
few | TRBJ1-1 | TRBV18 | . | 13 | CASSPRSLAEAFF | TGTGCCAGCTCACCACGCTCTTTGGCTGAAGCTTTCTTT
few | TRBJ1-1 | TRBV6-5 | . | 12 | CASRTEGTEAFF | TGTGCCAGCAGGACCGAGGGGACTGAAGCTTTCTTT
. | TRBJ2-5 | TRBV2 | . | 14 | CASSGQVGRETQYF | TGTGCCAGCAGTGGACAAGTCGGCAGGGAGACCCAGTACTTC
few | TRBJ2-1 | TRBV10-3 | TRBD2 | 16 | CAIRESSGGAYNEQFF | TGTGCCATCAGGGAATCTAGCGGGGGGGCCTACAATGAGCAGTTCTTC
. | TRBJ2-7 | TRBV30 | TRBD1 | 14 | CAWSRGQGKNEQYF | TGTGCCTGGTCCCGGGGACAGGGCAAAAACGAGCAGTACTTC
. | TRBJ2-2 | TRBV7-9 | . | 15 | CAAPRVALSSGELFF | TGTGCCGCCCCCCGTGTGGCTCTTTCGTCCGGGGAGCTGTTTTTT
. | TRBJ1-2 | TRBV5-1 | TRBD1 | 14 | CASRRVQGRYGYTF | TGCGCCAGCAGAAGAGTACAGGGGCGGTATGGCTACACCTTC
once | TRBJ2-5 | TRBV5-1 | . | 13 | CASSLDHGETQYF | TGCGCCAGCAGCTTGGACCATGGAGAGACCCAGTACTTC
. | TRBJ1-1 | TRBV7-9 | . | 16 | CASSPRLRGKDTEAFF | TGTGCCAGCAGCCCCCGTTTGCGGGGCAAGGACACTGAAGCTTTCTTT
once | TRBJ2-5 | TRBV9 | TRBD2 | 18 | CASSFGLAGDPRGETQYF | TGTGCCAGCAGCTTCGGACTAGCGGGGGACCCAAGGGGAGAGACCCAGTACTTC
. | TRBJ1-4 | TRBV6-5 | . | 15 | CASSPREGSNEKLFF | TGTGCCAGCAGCCCCCGGGAGGGGAGCAATGAAAAACTGTTTTTT
. | TRBJ2-3 | TRBV7-8 | . | 16 | CASSLWTGSSTDTQYF | TGTGCCAGCAGCCTATGGACGGGGTCGAGCACAGATACGCAGTATTTT
few | TRBJ1-3 | TRBV14 | . | 16 | CASSHRSTVSGNTIYF | TGTGCCAGCAGCCACCGATCGACAGTCTCTGGAAACACCATATATTTT
. | TRBJ1-1 | TRBV16 | . | 12 | CASSQSSVEAFF | TGTGCCAGCAGCCAATCATCAGTTGAAGCTTTCTTT
. | TRBJ1-6 | TRBV19 | . | 13 | CASSPRQDLPLHF | TGTGCCAGTAGTCCCCGACAGGATCTCCCCCTCCACTTT
. | TRBJ2-1 | TRBV11-2 | TRBD2 | 17 | CASSRLAGGRSYNEQFF | TGTGCCAGCAGCCGACTAGCGGGGGGGCGCTCCTACAATGAGCAGTTCTTC
. | TRBJ1-1 | TRBV10-3 | . | 11 | CAISEVTEAFF | TGTGCCATCAGTGAGGTCACTGAAGCTTTCTTT
. | TRBJ2-7 | TRBV5-1 | . | 14 | CASRTAGQRGEQYF | TGCGCCAGCAGAACGGCGGGACAACGAGGCGAGCAGTACTTC
. | TRBJ2-5 | TRBV30 | . | 13 | CAWSLQGGQTQYF | TGTGCCTGGAGCTTACAGGGAGGGCAGACCCAGTACTTC
. | TRBJ2-5 | TRBV5-1 | TRBD1 | 17 | CASSLGNSQGAGETQYF | TGCGCCAGCAGCTTGGGCAACTCTCAGGGGGCGGGAGAGACCCAGTACTTC
. | TRBJ1-2 | TRBV19 | . | 15 | CASSLDRATNYGYTF | TGTGCCAGTAGCCTGGACAGAGCCACAAACTATGGCTACACCTTC
. | TRBJ2-3 | TRBV29-1 | . | 14 | CSARQNPSTDTQYF | TGCAGCGCAAGACAGAACCCTAGCACAGATACGCAGTATTTT
. | TRBJ2-3 | TRBV30 | TRBD1 | 14 | CAWRTGGRGPTQYF | TGTGCCTGGCGGACAGGGGGTCGGGGGCCTACGCAGTATTTT
. | TRBJ1-2 | TRBV14 | . | 11 | CASRGWGGYTF | TGTGCCAGCCGGGGTTGGGGTGGCTACACCTTC
. | TRBJ2-1 | TRBV27 | . | 16 | CASSLFGPRGGNEQFF | TGTGCCAGCAGTTTATTTGGTCCACGGGGTGGTAATGAGCAGTTCTTC
few | TRBJ1-2 | TRBV7-7 | . | 13 | CASSFLANYGYTF | TGTGCCAGCAGCTTTTTGGCTAACTATGGCTACACCTTC
. | TRBJ1-1 | TRBV19 | . | 18 | CASSIGGGVFDTLTEAFF | TGTGCCAGTAGTATTGGAGGGGGGGTTTTTGACACACTCACTGAAGCTTTCTTT
. | TRBJ2-5 | TRBV11-3 | . | 14 | CASSPAPKQETQYF | TGTGCCAGCAGCCCCGCCCCTAAACAAGAGACCCAGTACTTC
. | TRBJ2-4 | TRBV6-5 | TRBD2 | 15 | CASSGTSLAKNIQYF | TGTGCCAGCAGTGGGACTAGCCTAGCCAAAAACATTCAGTACTTC